Below are 26 T cell receptor beta chains sequenced from a single sample in a study of vaccination effects on CD4 cells after COVID-19. The antigens of these receptors remain unknown. Pools of viral peptides were used by the ViraFEST assay to expand antigen-specific CD4+ T cells ahead of sequencing. At the end of less than 12 days of culture, CD4+ T cells were isolated. The study found no prior SARS-CoV-2 infection in the vaccine recipients, who tested negative for nucleocapsid antibodies. Repertoires were generated with immunoSEQ multiplex PCR, while TCRdb's copy carries only in-frame clones and drops some. The sample shows 35,000 to 50,000 clones, 77% of them seen only once. The sequenced sample was CD4+ T cells from PBMCs cultured with HCoV-NL63 spike peptides, obtained before COVID-19 vaccination. The source is a human donor who received a COVID-19 vaccine.

The rearrangement links TRBV2 to TRBJ2-7; TRBD2 aligns across 10 bases. The CDR3 contains 14 residues. Germline V gene data show CDR1 as SNHLY and CDR2 as FYNNEI. Trimming cost V 5 bases and J 2 bases; bases outside gene matches: 3. This chain's CDR3 is CASSLAGGTYEQYV. CDR3 DNA sequence: TGTGCCAGCAGTTTAGCGGGGGGAACCTACGAGCAGTACGTC.

This chain connects TRBV2 to TRBJ1-1; 8 bases fit TRBD1. V was pared by 7 bases and J by 1 base, with 8 bases of the junction left unmatched. The germline V gene encodes CDR1 SNHLY and CDR2 FYNNEI. The CDR3 has 15 amino acids. CDR3 DNA sequence: TGTGCCAGCAATCGACAGGGGCTCCCGAACACTGAAGCTTTCTTT. Translating gives CASNRQGLPNTEAFF.

The chain couples TRBV6-2 or TRBV6-3 to TRBJ2-1; 7 positions agree with TRBD2. The germline gives CDR1 MNHEY, CDR2 SVGEGT. The CDR3 consists of 15 residues. After removal of 4 bases from V and 1 base from J, the junction contained 4 bases not matched to a gene. The CDR3 DNA reads as TGTGCCAGCAGTTTAACAGCGGGGTCCTACAATGAGCAGTTCTTC. Its protein product is CASSLTAGSYNEQFF.

The rearrangement links TRBV6-2 or TRBV6-3 to TRBJ2-7, with D perhaps TRBD1 or TRBD2 (5 bases each). Trimming removed 5 bases from V and 6 bases from J, with 23 bases in between. Germline assignment: CDR1 MNHEY and CDR2 SVGEGT. The CDR3 runs 16 residues. The CDR3 DNA reads as TGTGCCAGCAGTACTTACCCCCCGGGACGGATCATCGAGCAGTACGTC. Its protein product is CASSTYPPGRIIEQYV.

The rearrangement uses TRBV5-4 and TRBJ2-1; TRBD2 might be the D (5 bases). V was clipped by 4 bases and J by 9 bases, with 20 bases between them. The CDR3 extends over 15 amino acids. Germline CDR1 and CDR2: SGHNT and YYREEE (reference sequence). For the CDR3, the DNA is TGTGCCAGCAGCGCGGGCAGCTTTTTAGCCCCTGAGCAGTTCTTC. This translates into CASSAGSFLAPEQFF.

The chain combines TRBV9 with TRBJ2-2; TRBD1 aligns across 7 bases. V was clipped by 4 bases and J by 7 bases; unmatched bases: 1. The CDR3 length is 12 residues. From germline, CDR1 is SGDLS and CDR2 YYNGEE. In DNA form, the CDR3 reads TGTGCCAGCAGCACAGGGGTCGGGGAGCTGTTTTTT. The encoded protein is CASSTGVGELFF. The full variable domain, in which reference TRBV9 and TRBJ2-2 provide the parts outside the CDR3, is DSGVTQTPKHLITATGQRVTLRCSPRSGDLSVYWYQQSLDQGLQFLIQYYNGEERAKGNILERFSAQQFPDLHSELNLSSLELGDSALYFCASSTGVGELFFGEGSRLTVL.

This chain uses TRBV29-1 with TRBJ2-2; TRBD2 matches 7 bases. The CDR3 length is 16 residues. Trimming at V came to 8 bases and at J to 6 bases, leaving 18 bases not matched to a gene. Germline V CDR1 and CDR2: SQVTM, ANQGSEA. CDR3 nucleotide sequence: TGCAGCACCCAAACGGGACTATCAAGCTCCCCCGGGGAGCTGTTTTTT. Translated: CSTQTGLSSSPGELFF.

The chain joins TRBV9 to TRBJ2-3, with D possibly matching TRBD1 (7 bases). The V end lost 0 bases, the J end lost 4 bases, and 15 bases lay between the germline ends. Germline V gene data show CDR1 as SGDLS and CDR2 as YYNGEE. The CDR3 runs 16 residues. The CDR3: CASSVGPGGSPDTQYF. CDR3 in DNA: TGTGCCAGCAGCGTAGGTCCAGGGGGGTCACCAGATACGCAGTATTTT.

The chain joins TRBV24-1 to TRBJ2-5, with D possibly TRBD2 on 7 matching bases. This CDR3 comprises 13 residues. Trimming removed 5 bases from V and 5 bases from J, with 11 bases in between. CDR1 and CDR2 (germline): KGHDR, SFDVKD. The CDR3 protein is CATSGGGGETQYF. The CDR3 DNA reads TGTGCCACCAGTGGAGGGGGAGGGGAGACCCAGTACTTC.

This clone has just a few counts. The CDR3 coding sequence is TGTGCCAGCAGTTTGTGGGGACAGGCTGAGGAAAAACTGTTTTTT. Translation: CASSLWGQAEEKLFF. The chain couples TRBV6-6 to TRBJ1-4; 8 bases line up with TRBD1. After removal of 4 bases from V and 8 bases from J, the junction contained 9 bases not matched to a gene. The CDR3 is 15 residues long. Germline loops: CDR1 MNHNY, CDR2 SVGAGI (reference sequence).

The chain joins TRBV6-5 to TRBJ1-2; no clear D gene. Looked up from germline, CDR1 is MNHEY and CDR2 is SVGAGI. The V gene lost 11 bases and the J gene lost 7 bases, with 17 bases spanning the gap. The CDR3 length is 12 residues. The CDR3 here is CAARPPGGGYTF. The CDR3 nucleotides read TGTGCCGCGCGTCCCCCGGGTGGTGGCTACACCTTC.

The V call is TRBV6-5, the J call TRBJ1-6; D gene unclear. V was pared by 6 bases and J by 8 bases, with 11 bases between. From germline, CDR1 is MNHEY and CDR2 SVGAGI. The CDR3 extends over 13 amino acids. Here the CDR3 reads CASSWTYDSPLHF. The CDR3 nucleotides read TGTGCCAGCAGCTGGACGTATGATTCACCCCTCCACTTT.

V is TRBV5-8 and J is TRBJ2-3; 16 bases agree with TRBD2. This CDR3 comprises 18 residues. Germline trimming cut 3 bases from V and 4 bases from J; bases unmatched to any gene: 8. The germline V gene has CDR1 SGHTS and CDR2 YDEGEE. DNA for the CDR3: TGTGCCAGCAGCTCCGGGACTAGCGGGGGGGCCGGGGCAGATACGCAGTATTTT. This sequence encodes CASSSGTSGGAGADTQYF.

The V and J genes are TRBV3-1 (or the pseudogene TRBV3-2) and TRBJ2-7, with D tentatively TRBD2 (6 bases). V lost 3 bases to trimming and J lost 6 bases, with 18 bases between them. This CDR3 has 15 amino acids. Germline V CDR1 and CDR2: LGHDT, YNNKEL (reference sequence). Written as DNA, the CDR3 is TGTGCCAGCAGCCAGGGAGGACTTAGGGTATCCGAGCAGTACGTC. It translates to CASSQGGLRVSEQYV.

The J gene is TRBJ2-3, the V gene TRBV9, with D unresolved. Germline assignment: CDR1 SGDLS and CDR2 YYNGEE. Trimming shortened V by 3 bases and J by 3 bases, and 8 bases separated the two germline ends. The CDR3 consists of 13 residues. Here the CDR3 DNA reads TGTGCCAGCAGCGATGCCCCTACAGATACGCAGTATTTT. Translated, it gives CASSDAPTDTQYF.

V is TRBV7-7 and J is TRBJ1-5, with 8 nucleotides matching TRBD1. Looked up from germline, CDR1 is SSHAT and CDR2 is FNYEAQ (reference sequence). The CDR3 runs to 17 residues. Trimming cost V 5 bases and J 0 bases; bases outside gene matches: 9. The CDR3: CASSPPGTGYSNQPQHF. The CDR3 nucleotides read TGTGCCAGCAGCCCCCCCGGGACAGGCTATAGCAATCAGCCCCAGCATTTT. Combining the CDR3 with reference TRBV7-7 and TRBJ1-5 gives the whole variable domain GAGVSQSPRYKVTKRGQDVTLRCDPISSHATLYWYQQALGQGPEFLTYFNYEAQPDKSGLPSDRFSAERPEGSISTLTIQRTEQRDSAMYRCASSPPGTGYSNQPQHFGDGTRLSIL.

This chain connects TRBV14 to TRBJ2-2; D may be TRBD1 or TRBD2 (6 bases each). Trimming removed 5 bases from V and 5 bases from J, with 21 bases in between. The CDR3 runs to 17 residues. Germline V gives CDR1 SGHDN, CDR2 FVKESK. The CDR3 reads CASSGRGLTGRTGELFF. CDR3 in DNA: TGTGCCAGCAGCGGGAGAGGACTAACAGGGCGGACCGGGGAGCTGTTTTTT.

The chain recombines TRBV18 with TRBJ2-2; either TRBD1 or TRBD2 may supply D (6 bases each). Trimming left V 6 bases short and J 1 base short, with 21 bases between. The CDR3 is made up of 18 amino acids. CDR1 is KGHSH and CDR2 is LQKENI in the germline V gene. This CDR3 reads CASSQRISGGLNTGELFF. Written as DNA, the CDR3 is TGTGCCAGCTCCCAAAGGATATCCGGGGGCCTGAACACCGGGGAGCTGTTTTTT.

J is TRBJ2-2 and V is TRBV2; 7 positions agree with TRBD1. The CDR3 totals 15 residues. Germline CDR1 and CDR2: SNHLY and FYNNEI. Trimming took 6 bases from V and 2 from J; bases not matched to a gene: 6. In DNA form, the CDR3 reads TGTGCCAGCAGGCAGGGACAGACTAACACCGGGGAGCTGTTTTTT. Amino acid sequence: CASRQGQTNTGELFF.

This chain connects TRBV24-1 to TRBJ2-7, with D tentatively TRBD2 (6 bases). Trimming shortened V by 1 base and J by 4 bases, and 19 bases separated the two germline ends. The length of the CDR3 is 17 residues. Germline loops: CDR1 KGHDR, CDR2 SFDVKD. The CDR3 region has the DNA TGTGCCACCAGTGATTTTAGGTCGGGGGTCACCTTTTACGAGCAGTACGTC. Translating gives CATSDFRSGVTFYEQYV.

V is TRBV6-1 and J is TRBJ2-3, with 7 bases matching TRBD1. Germline V gene sequence: CDR1 MNHNS, CDR2 SASEGT. This CDR3 comprises 18 residues. Germline trimming cut 2 bases from V and 4 bases from J; bases unmatched to any gene: 15. CDR3 in amino acids: CASSETPHLDRDADTQYF. CDR3 DNA sequence: TGTGCCAGCAGTGAAACCCCACACCTCGACAGGGACGCAGATACGCAGTATTTT.

This sequence joins TRBV28 and TRBJ2-4; 11 bases map to TRBD1. Germline assignment: CDR1 MDHEN and CDR2 SYDVKM. The ends lost 1 base at V and 0 bases at J; junction bases unmatched: 2. There are 17 residues in the CDR3. The CDR3 loop is CASSLSGQGAAKNIQYF. DNA of the CDR3: TGTGCCAGCAGTTTATCCGGACAGGGGGCAGCCAAAAACATTCAGTACTTC. The full variable domain, rest sourced from reference TRBV28 and TRBJ2-4, is DVKVTQSSRYLVKRTGEKVFLECVQDMDHENMFWYRQDPGLGLRLIYFSYDVKMKEKGDIPEGYSVSREKKERFSLILESASTNQTSMYLCASSLSGQGAAKNIQYFGAGTRLSVL.

The rearrangement links TRBV19 to TRBJ2-2; a possible D gene is TRBD1 (5 bases). CDR3 length equals 13 residues. Germline-derived CDR1 and CDR2 are LNHDA and SQIVND (reference sequence). Trimming pared 7 bases from V and 1 base from J, leaving 7 bases between. The DNA of the CDR3 is TGTGCCAGTATCGGACAGAACACCGGGGAGCTGTTTTTT. This gives the protein CASIGQNTGELFF.

This clone appeared a single time. V usage is TRBV3-1 (or the pseudogene TRBV3-2) and J usage is TRBJ2-5, with no clear D. CDR3 length: 14 amino acids. The germline V gene encodes CDR1 LGHDT and CDR2 YNNKEL (reference sequence). Deletions cut 1 base from V and 2 bases from J, with 8 bases between. CDR3 sequence (DNA): TGTGCCAGCAGCCAAGGACTCGTACAAGAGACCCAGTACTTC. Translated: CASSQGLVQETQYF.

The CDR3, as DNA: TGTGCCACCAGTGCCCCGGGGGAGACCCAGTACTTC. This codes for CATSAPGETQYF. The V and J genes are TRBV24-1 and TRBJ2-5, with D tentatively TRBD2 (5 bases). The V gene lost 5 bases and the J gene lost 5 bases, with 8 bases spanning the gap. CDR1 is KGHDR and CDR2 is SFDVKD in the germline V gene. This CDR3 comprises 12 residues.

The J gene is TRBJ2-5, the V gene TRBV30; either TRBD1 or TRBD2 may fit D (6 bases each). The germline CDR1 and CDR2 sequences are GTSNPN and SVGIG (reference sequence). The CDR3 length is 15 residues. Trimming shortened V by 0 bases and J by 5 bases, and 16 bases separated the two germline ends. The CDR3 region is CAWSVSPGAVETQYF. CDR3 DNA sequence: TGTGCCTGGAGTGTATCTCCGGGGGCGGTCGAGACCCAGTACTTC.